This T cell receptor (beta chain) appears in the sequencing data of a study of OX40 agonist ivuxolimab in advanced cancers. Libraries were prepared by immunoSEQ multiplex PCR; TCRdb keeps only in-frame clonotypes and omits some of them. The table includes 65,000 to 70,000 clones, roughly 90% detected once. The clonotype was recovered from an adult with an advanced solid tumor such as melanoma, head and neck, liver or kidney cancer. The sample consisted of CD4+ or CD8+ T cells sorted from blood, taken in a trial of the OX40 agonist ivuxolimab.

The CDR3 DNA follows: TGTGCCAGCAGCCTTACAGGCGAGCAGTACTTC. It codes for CASSLTGEQYF. The rearrangement links TRBV11-3 to TRBJ2-7; TRBD1 might be the D (5 bases). The germline V gene has CDR1 SGHNT and CDR2 YENEEA. V was trimmed by 5 bases and J by 6 bases, leaving 8 bases between them. CDR3 length: 11 residues.